This T cell receptor beta chain is from a study of human T cells and chemical hapten exposure. Whole-study results and caveats: Among TCRs, those above 1 in 1000 frequency were unaffected by DPC sensitization. Patch test score tracked positively with PT1 expanded TCR counts.

The library labeled individual cDNA molecules by adding unique molecular identifiers to them. MiXCR was run by TCRdb on the RACE reads, yielding one entry per CDR3 protein. The repertoire holds 150,000 to 200,000 distinct CDR3 sequences, 20% to 25% seen once, with roughly 6.7% in the top ten. This clonotype appeared a few times. Its antigen remains unknown. This sample's time point: patch test 1, 2 weeks after DPC sensitization. Regarding treatment: therapeutic diphenylcyclopropenone sensitization with weekly scalp DPC. Blood collection took place prior to placing each patch test. This TCR was sampled from a woman aged 45-65 years with alopecia areata. Some clones in this sample may be carry-over from other donors' samples. This specimen was whole blood, taken in connection with sensitization to the hapten diphenylcyclopropenone (DPC).

CDR3 sequence: CASSFAAYHGNEQFF. DNA for the CDR3: TGTGCCAGCAGCTTTGCGGCCTACCATGGCAATGAGCAGTTCTTC. The chain combines TRBV11-1 with TRBJ2-1; unclear D gene. The CDR3 sequence is 15 residues long. The V end lost 3 bases, the J end lost 6 bases, and 15 bases lay between the germline ends. Germline CDR1 is SGHAT and CDR2 is FQDESV (reference sequence).